These T cell receptor beta chains were read from a single sample in a study of T cells after posttransplantation cyclophosphamide. Here immunoSEQ multiplex PCR was the method, and the copy in TCRdb shows in-frame clones only, minus some. The data show under 20,000 clones, about 95% seen once. Input material: naive CD4+ T cells sorted from blood. The source of these receptors is a woman between 50 and 59 years old in good health and a related stem cell transplant donor. Each CDR3 is given with its conserved first and last residue.

V gene: TRBV19; J gene: TRBJ2-2; CDR3 protein: CASSRAGGPAGELFF
V gene: TRBV7-9; J gene: TRBJ2-5; CDR3 protein: CASSLRGQGVETQYF
V gene: TRBV11-1; J gene: TRBJ2-5; CDR3 protein: CASSFSRFRETQYF
V gene: TRBV7-2; J gene: TRBJ2-1; CDR3 protein: CASSPPPAGAFNEQFF
V gene: TRBV19; J gene: TRBJ2-3; CDR3 protein: CASSPRGRAGTDTQYF
V gene: TRBV27; J gene: TRBJ1-2; CDR3 protein: CASSGQGSHGYTF
V gene: TRBV10-2; J gene: TRBJ2-1; CDR3 protein: CASSTLRKRDYNEQFF
V gene: TRBV5-1; J gene: TRBJ1-4; CDR3 protein: CASRRQGTEKLFF
V gene: TRBV5-1; J gene: TRBJ2-1; CDR3 protein: CASSPFEGAFYNEQFF
V gene: TRBV28; J gene: TRBJ2-2; CDR3 protein: CASSPDSFYTGELFF
V gene: TRBV18; J gene: TRBJ2-7; CDR3 protein: CASSPSPGLGDEQYF
V gene: TRBV28; J gene: TRBJ1-5; CDR3 protein: CASRGANQPQHF
V gene: TRBV11-2; J gene: TRBJ2-3; CDR3 protein: CASSFGFTSGYTDTQYF
V gene: TRBV10-3; J gene: TRBJ1-2; CDR3 protein: CAISDRPRAYGYTF
V gene: TRBV5-1; J gene: TRBJ2-3; CDR3 protein: CASSSRTSGTDTQYF
V gene: TRBV19; J gene: TRBJ2-3; CDR3 protein: CATRAGGPGDTQYF
V gene: TRBV5-4; J gene: TRBJ2-7; CDR3 protein: CASSLGTGGLYEQYF
V gene: TRBV5-5; J gene: TRBJ2-1; CDR3 protein: CASSLGPGAHNEQFF
V gene: TRBV7-9; J gene: TRBJ2-1; CDR3 protein: CASSFGQGGYNEQFF
V gene: TRBV27; J gene: TRBJ2-7; CDR3 protein: CASSEGQGPYEQYF
V gene: TRBV5-4; J gene: TRBJ2-1; CDR3 protein: CASSLVGGQNEQFF
V gene: TRBV7-3; J gene: TRBJ1-3; CDR3 protein: CASSLGGTGNTIYF
V gene: TRBV5-1; J gene: TRBJ1-3; CDR3 protein: CASSLALAVGNTIYF
V gene: TRBV2; J gene: TRBJ2-5; CDR3 protein: CASREDFQETQYF
V gene: TRBV28; J gene: TRBJ1-5; CDR3 protein: CASSFSSGTGNQPQHF
V gene: TRBV9; J gene: TRBJ2-5; CDR3 protein: CASSPRTGSGTQYF
V gene: TRBV5-8; J gene: TRBJ1-1; CDR3 protein: CASSRNEGQVNTEAFF